These 23 T cell receptor beta chains were sequenced from one sample in a study of response to subunit inactivated influenza vaccine. A single record per CDR3 protein comes from TCRdb applying MiXCR to the RT-PCR reads. The profile covers approximately 700,000 distinct CDR3 sequences, with 15% to 19% appearing a single time and 9.5% to 13% taken by the ten largest. Material: PBMCs from blood, obtained roughly 12 days after vaccination. These receptors originate from a man aged 45-60 years who received an inactivated influenza vaccine.

Many counts were recorded for this clonotype. The chain combines TRBV30 with TRBJ2-1, with TRBD2 as a possible D gene (6 bases). There are 16 residues in the CDR3. Germline lookup yields CDR1 GTSNPN and CDR2 SVGIG (reference sequence). Trimming pared 1 base from V and 8 bases from J, leaving 21 bases between. DNA for the CDR3: TGTGCCTGGAGTGATCAATGGGCGGGACCCCACTATGAGCAGTTCTTC. It translates to CAWSDQWAGPHYEQFF.

This clonotype was detected only a few times. The rearrangement joins TRBV4-1 to TRBJ2-6; maybe TRBD1 (6 bases). The CDR3 contains 14 residues. Trimming removed 4 bases from V and 3 bases from J, with 7 bases in between. Germline CDR1 is MGHRA and CDR2 is YSYEKL. This CDR3 reads CASSPQGGANVLTF. In DNA form, the CDR3 reads TGCGCCAGCAGCCCACAGGGTGGGGCCAACGTCCTGACTTTC.

This clonotype has only a few counts. The CDR3 DNA follows: TGTGCCAGCAGTGAAGCGCTGAGAGTGGGTACCTACGAGCAGTACTTC. Protein: CASSEALRVGTYEQYF. The chain uses TRBV6-1 and TRBJ2-7; the D is unclear. CDR1 is MNHNS, CDR2 SASEGT, per germline. Trimming stripped 0 bases from V and 2 bases from J, with 14 bases between. The CDR3 has 16 amino acids.

The chain has TRBV4-1 and TRBJ1-1; TRBD1 agrees at 8 bases. Trimming cost V 0 bases and J 5 bases; bases outside gene matches: 11. From germline, CDR1 is MGHRA and CDR2 YSYEKL. This CDR3 has 17 residues. In DNA, the CDR3 is TGCGCCAGCAGCCAAGATCGTGCAGGGGGCAGGTTAACTGAAGCTTTCTTT. This codes for CASSQDRAGGRLTEAFF.

This clonotype showed up many times. The V and J genes are TRBV5-1 and TRBJ2-3; unclear D gene. With 2 bases removed from V and 6 bases from J, the gap between germline ends came to 10 bases. CDR3 length equals 13 residues. Germline V gene sequence: CDR1 SGHRS, CDR2 YFSETQ. The CDR3 here is CASSFTSADTQYF. The CDR3 DNA sequence: TGCGCCAGCAGCTTTACGTCGGCGGATACGCAGTATTTT.

This clonotype was detected only a few times. This chain joins TRBV6-1 and TRBJ2-6, with unresolved D. This CDR3 contains 16 residues. V was shortened by 6 bases and J by 2 bases, with 14 bases between the two germline ends. Germline assignment: CDR1 MNHNS and CDR2 SASEGT. The CDR3 coding sequence is TGTGCCAGCAGGGCCGCTTTTGGGGCTGGGGCCAACGTCCTGACTTTC. This encodes CASRAAFGAGANVLTF.

The V call is TRBV29-1, the J call TRBJ2-2; TRBD2 agrees at 9 bases. Germline CDR1 and CDR2: SQVTM and ANQGSEA. The CDR3 totals 14 residues. V trimming: 4 bases; J trimming: 8 bases; junction bases outside the gene matches: 8. The CDR3 spells CSVAGLALGGELFF. The CDR3, as DNA: TGCAGCGTTGCGGGACTAGCATTGGGTGGGGAGCTGTTTTTT.

The chain employs TRBV7-2 and TRBJ2-7; perhaps TRBD2 as D (6 bases). The germline CDR1 and CDR2 sequences are SGHTA and FQGNSA. This CDR3 contains 13 residues. V was clipped by 5 bases and J by 4 bases, with 12 bases between them. This chain's CDR3 is CASSAPGVYEQYF. In DNA, the CDR3 is TGTGCCAGCAGCGCCCCGGGGGTGTACGAGCAGTACTTC.

The chain carries TRBV29-1 and TRBJ1-1, with D perhaps TRBD1 (5 bases). The CDR3 covers 11 residues. V was clipped by 3 bases and J by 11 bases, with 13 bases between them. Germline lookup yields CDR1 SQVTM and CDR2 ANQGSEA. The chain's CDR3 is CSVDIRAAAFF. The CDR3 DNA sequence: TGCAGCGTTGACATCAGGGCGGCGGCTTTCTTT.

This clonotype appeared a few times. The chain couples TRBV29-1 to TRBJ2-7, with D tentatively TRBD2 (6 bases). CDR1 SQVTM and CDR2 ANQGSEA come from the germline V gene. V shed 5 bases and J shed 2 bases, with 10 bases lying between them. The CDR3 totals 12 residues. CDR3 sequence reads: CSVLAGPYEQYF. CDR3 coding DNA: TGCAGCGTTCTCGCGGGACCCTACGAGCAGTACTTC.

This chain links TRBV10-2 with TRBJ2-1; D may be TRBD1 (7 bases). The CDR3 is made up of 15 amino acids. Trimming pared 3 bases from V and 9 bases from J, leaving 18 bases between. Germline-derived CDR1 and CDR2 are WSHSY and SAAADI. The CDR3 coding sequence is TGCGCCAGCAGTGAAGTACAGGGGAGGACGGTTGAGCAGTTCTTC. Translation gives CASSEVQGRTVEQFF.

V and J are TRBV5-1 and TRBJ2-3, with TRBD2 matching 9 bases. Germline V lookup: CDR1 SGHRS, CDR2 YFSETQ. V shed 5 bases and J 2 bases; nucleotides not matched to a gene: 12. The CDR3 is made up of 17 amino acids. The CDR3 DNA follows: TGCGCCAGCAGGCTGACTAGCGGCTCGTTTTCCACAGATACGCAGTATTTT. Translation gives CASRLTSGSFSTDTQYF.

Only a few counts were recorded for this clonotype. The chain employs TRBV3-1 and TRBJ2-7; a weak D match, TRBD1 (6 bases). Germline V gene sequence: CDR1 LGHDT, CDR2 YNNKEL (reference sequence). The CDR3 contains 15 residues. The germline V and J ends were trimmed by 1 base and 5 bases, with 15 bases remaining between them. This CDR3 reads CASSQGPLYRDEQYF. CDR3 bases: TGTGCCAGCAGCCAAGGGCCCCTTTACAGGGACGAGCAGTACTTC.

This clonotype has just a few counts. The chain combines TRBV5-1 with TRBJ2-3, with a possible D match to TRBD2 (5 bases). The CDR3 consists of 15 residues. The germline V gene encodes CDR1 SGHRS and CDR2 YFSETQ. Deletions cut 6 bases from V and 2 bases from J, with 16 bases between. CDR3 bases: TGCGCCAGCACCTCGGGTCGGGAACTCACAGATACGCAGTATTTT. This sequence encodes CASTSGRELTDTQYF. Filled out from reference TRBV5-1 and TRBJ2-3, the complete variable domain reads KAGVTQTPRYLIKTRGQQVTLSCSPISGHRSVSWYQQTPGQGLQFLFEYFSETQRNKGNFPGRFSGRQFSNSRSEMNVSTLELGDSALYLCASTSGRELTDTQYFGPGTRLTVL.

This clonotype showed up just a few times. The chain uses TRBV28 and TRBJ2-7, with 7 bases matching TRBD1. J was trimmed by 2 bases and V by 6 bases; bases with no gene match: 7. The germline CDR1 and CDR2 sequences are MDHEN and SYDVKM. This CDR3 region has 14 residues. CDR3: CASRSRDRPYEQYF. CDR3 sequence (DNA): TGTGCCAGCAGAAGCCGGGACAGACCCTACGAGCAGTACTTC.

J is TRBJ2-5 and V is TRBV28; TRBD1 is a possible D gene (5 bases). The CDR3 is made up of 15 amino acids. Germline lookup yields CDR1 MDHEN and CDR2 SYDVKM. V lost 3 bases and J lost 4, with 15 bases in between. This CDR3 is CASSFAQGRGETQYF. The CDR3 region has the DNA TGTGCCAGCAGTTTCGCCCAGGGCCGAGGAGAGACCCAGTACTTC. Together with reference TRBV28 and TRBJ2-5, the CDR3 gives the full variable domain: DVKVTQSSRYLVKRTGEKVFLECVQDMDHENMFWYRQDPGLGLRLIYFSYDVKMKEKGDIPEGYSVSREKKERFSLILESASTNQTSMYLCASSFAQGRGETQYFGPGTRLLVL.

The chain employs TRBV7-2 and TRBJ2-3; D unresolved. Germline V gives CDR1 SGHTA, CDR2 FQGNSA. The length of the CDR3 is 13 residues. The germline V and J ends were trimmed by 6 bases and 1 base, with 8 bases remaining between them. The CDR3 sequence: CASRSTGTDTQYF. CDR3 nucleotides: TGTGCCAGCAGGTCAACCGGCACAGATACGCAGTATTTT. Combining the CDR3 with reference TRBV7-2 and TRBJ2-3 gives the whole variable domain GAGVSQSPSNKVTEKGKDVELRCDPISGHTALYWYRQSLGQGLEFLIYFQGNSAPDKSGLPSDRFSAERTGGSVSTLTIQRTQQEDSAVYLCASRSTGTDTQYFGPGTRLTVL.

Only a few counts were recorded for this clonotype. V gene TRBV11-2 combines with J gene TRBJ2-7; D assignment may be TRBD1 or TRBD2 (5 bases each). Per germline, CDR1 SGHAT and CDR2 FQNNGV. Trimming stripped 2 bases from V and 2 bases from J, with 13 bases between. The CDR3 covers 15 residues. CDR3 DNA sequence: TGTGCCAGCAGCTTACTCCTCGGGGACCCCTACGAGCAGTACTTC. As protein: CASSLLLGDPYEQYF.

At least ten counts were recorded for this clonotype. The chain links TRBV11-2 to TRBJ2-5, with 9 bases matching TRBD1. The CDR3 totals 16 residues. Per the germline V gene, CDR1 is SGHAT and CDR2 is FQNNGV. The V segment lost 6 bases and the J segment 2 bases; nucleotides outside the gene matches: 10. The CDR3 sequence is CASRETGGLGQETQYF. Here the CDR3 DNA reads TGTGCCAGCAGAGAAACAGGGGGCTTAGGGCAAGAGACCCAGTACTTC.

The chain employs TRBV6-2 or TRBV6-3 and TRBJ2-7; D perhaps matches TRBD1 (5 bases). The V end lost 1 base, the J end lost 2 bases, and 9 bases lay between the germline ends. CDR1 is MNHEY, CDR2 SVGEGT, per germline. The CDR3 is 14 amino acids. This CDR3 is CASSYFDRPYEQYF. In DNA, the CDR3 is TGTGCCAGCAGTTACTTCGACAGACCCTACGAGCAGTACTTC.

The J gene is TRBJ2-3, the V gene TRBV11-2; 12 nucleotides agree with TRBD2. V gave up 1 base and J gave up 4 bases; unmatched junction bases: 9. This CDR3 is built from 18 residues. The germline CDR1 and CDR2 sequences are SGHAT and FQNNGV. The CDR3 sequence is CASSLVLAGGGQADTQYF. The CDR3 DNA reads TGTGCCAGCAGCTTAGTACTAGCGGGGGGTGGTCAAGCAGATACGCAGTATTTT.

This clonotype was detected a few times. The chain carries TRBV12-3 or TRBV12-4 and TRBJ2-7; D gene ambiguous. The CDR3 has 15 residues. Trimming cost V 6 bases and J 3 bases, with 18 bases left between them. The CDR3 region is CASSHSGWRGYEQYF. Here the CDR3 DNA reads TGTGCCAGCAGCCATTCTGGGTGGAGAGGCTACGAGCAGTACTTC.

This clonotype turned up a few times. The chain uses TRBV5-1 and TRBJ1-1; TRBD1 matches 12 bases. The CDR3 spans 16 residues. Germline lookup yields CDR1 SGHRS and CDR2 YFSETQ. After removal of 4 bases from V and 1 base from J, the junction contained 5 bases not matched to a gene. The CDR3 sequence: CASSGDRGLGNTEAFF. The CDR3, as DNA: TGCGCCAGCAGCGGGGACAGGGGGCTGGGGAACACTGAAGCTTTCTTT.